The 7 T cell receptor beta chains below come from one sample, sequenced in a study of blood T cell repertoires in COVID-19. Only in-frame clones appear in the TCRdb table, and some are missing; sequencing was by immunoSEQ multiplex PCR. The sample carries more than 150,000 clones, 86% recorded once. Sequencing used peripheral blood. Receptor source: a man aged 45-65 years with active or convalescent COVID-19.

This clone was observed a handful of times. This chain uses TRBV4-2 with TRBJ2-5; maybe TRBD2 (6 bases). Looked up from germline, CDR1 is LGHNA and CDR2 is YNFKEQ. V was clipped by 5 bases and J by 2 bases, with 18 bases between them. CDR3 length: 16 residues. The CDR3 DNA reads TGTGCCAGCAGCGGAGGCAGCGGGCGGGTACAAGAGACCCAGTACTTC. Protein: CASSGGSGRVQETQYF.

The chain joins TRBV11-2 to TRBJ2-7; 8 positions match TRBD1. CDR1 is SGHAT, CDR2 FQNNGV, per germline. The CDR3 has 14 residues. The junction had 10 bases not matched to a gene; V was cut back by 3 bases and J by 9 bases. The chain's CDR3 is CASSFQGARSGQYF. CDR3 in DNA: TGTGCCAGCAGCTTTCAGGGGGCGCGATCAGGGCAGTACTTC.

The J gene is TRBJ2-1, the V gene TRBV18, with TRBD2 identical over 7 bases. The CDR3 covers 15 residues. The V and J ends lost 3 bases and 8 bases, in that order; junction bases with no gene match: 10. Germline V gene data show CDR1 as KGHSH and CDR2 as LQKENI. The CDR3 protein is CASSPPGSGIDEQFF. The CDR3 bases are TGTGCCAGCTCACCCCCCGGGAGCGGGATTGATGAGCAGTTCTTC.

The rearrangement links TRBV3-1 (or the pseudogene TRBV3-2) to TRBJ2-3; TRBD2 agrees at 12 bases. Germline V lookup: CDR1 LGHDT, CDR2 YNNKEL (reference sequence). V trimming: 4 bases; J trimming: 5 bases; junction bases outside the gene matches: 7. The CDR3 has 16 residues. This chain's CDR3 is CASSRWTSGNVDTQYF. CDR3 nucleotide sequence: TGTGCCAGCAGCCGCTGGACTAGCGGGAATGTAGATACGCAGTATTTT.

This sequence joins TRBV28 and TRBJ2-7; 12 nucleotides agree with TRBD2. CDR3 length: 15 residues. Looked up from germline, CDR1 is MDHEN and CDR2 is SYDVKM. The J segment lost 3 bases and the V segment lost 3 bases, leaving 3 bases of the junction unmatched. This CDR3 reads CASSFPTSGSYEQYF. DNA of the CDR3: TGTGCCAGCAGTTTCCCGACTAGCGGGAGCTACGAGCAGTACTTC.

The chain carries TRBV6-2 or TRBV6-3 and TRBJ2-1; D ambiguous. The CDR3 length is 14 residues. CDR1 and CDR2 (germline): MNHEY, SVGEGT. Between the trimmed V and J ends, which lost 0 bases and 4 bases, there was a span of 7 bases. The CDR3: CASSYSEVYNEQFF. CDR3 DNA: TGTGCCAGCAGTTACTCTGAGGTTTACAATGAGCAGTTCTTC.

This clone occurred a few times. The chain joins TRBV4-1 to TRBJ2-7, with 9 nucleotides matching TRBD1. The CDR3 contains 18 residues. Trimming at V came to 4 bases and at J to 6 bases, leaving 19 bases not matched to a gene. Looked up from germline, CDR1 is MGHRA and CDR2 is YSYEKL. CDR3 coding DNA: TGCGCCAGCAGCCCCCAAAACTACAGGGGGCGCCCTCTCCCCGAGCAGTACTTC. Its protein product is CASSPQNYRGRPLPEQYF.